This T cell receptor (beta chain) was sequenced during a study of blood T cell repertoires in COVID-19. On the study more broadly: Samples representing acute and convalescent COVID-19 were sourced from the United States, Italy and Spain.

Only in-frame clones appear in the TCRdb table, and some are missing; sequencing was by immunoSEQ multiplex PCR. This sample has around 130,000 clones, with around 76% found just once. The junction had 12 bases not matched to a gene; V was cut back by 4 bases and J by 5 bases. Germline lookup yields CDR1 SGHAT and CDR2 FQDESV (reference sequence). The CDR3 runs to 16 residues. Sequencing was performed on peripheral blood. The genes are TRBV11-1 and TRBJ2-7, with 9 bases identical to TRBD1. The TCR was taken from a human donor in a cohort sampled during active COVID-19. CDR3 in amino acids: CASSSGQGPSSHEQYF. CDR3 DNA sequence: TGTGCCAGCAGCTCCGGACAGGGGCCATCAAGCCACGAGCAGTACTTC.